Listed here is a single T cell receptor beta chain. Its antigen is undetermined. Germline CDR1 WSHSY, CDR2 SAAADI. This CDR3 contains 16 residues. V was trimmed by 0 bases and J by 2 bases, leaving 11 bases between them. The sample comes from a study of shared clonotypes between healthy human individuals. The naive CD8 subset, CD45RO-negative cells positively selected for CCR7, excluded terminally differentiated effector memory CD45RA+ cells. Study-level findings and limits: An expected dependence of interdonor clonotype sharing on sequencing depth was noted.

In the sorted-subset replicate PCRs, 150 to 250 ng DNA, 25,000 to 35,000 T cell genomes, was used. Data came from immunoSEQ multiplex PCR; TCRdb stores just in-frame clones and leaves some out. The sample contains fewer than 700,000 clones, roughly 95% of which appear only once. The source is a woman aged 25-40 years in good health. The sample taken for sequencing was naive CD8+ T cells sorted from blood. The chain has TRBV10-2 and TRBJ2-1; D might be TRBD2 (5 bases). The CDR3 DNA reads TGCGCCAGCAGTGAGTCACTGGACTTGCCCTACAATGAGCAGTTCTTC. Its protein is CASSESLDLPYNEQFF.